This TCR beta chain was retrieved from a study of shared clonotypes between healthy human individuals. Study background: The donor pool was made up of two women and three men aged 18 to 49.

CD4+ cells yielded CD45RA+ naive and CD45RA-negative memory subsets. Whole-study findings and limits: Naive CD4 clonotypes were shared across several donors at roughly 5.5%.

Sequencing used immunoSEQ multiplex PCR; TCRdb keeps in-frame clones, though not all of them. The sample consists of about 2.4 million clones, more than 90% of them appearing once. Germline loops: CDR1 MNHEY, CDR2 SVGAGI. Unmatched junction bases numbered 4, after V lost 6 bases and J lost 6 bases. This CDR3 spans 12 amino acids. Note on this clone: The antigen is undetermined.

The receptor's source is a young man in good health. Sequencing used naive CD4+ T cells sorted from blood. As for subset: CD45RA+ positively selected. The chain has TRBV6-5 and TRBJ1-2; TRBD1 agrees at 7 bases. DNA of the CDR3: TGTGCCAGCAGCCAGACAGGGAATGGCTACACCTTC. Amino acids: CASSQTGNGYTF.